A selection of T cell receptor beta chains follows, all from one sample in a study of CXCR3-negative and CXCR3-positive naive CD8 T cells. Reanalyzing the 5' RACE reads, TCRdb keeps one entry per CDR3 protein, without DNA. Recorded for this sample: 50,000 to 65,000 distinct CDR3 sequences. Specimen: naive CXCR3- CD8+ T cells from blood. These receptors all stem from a human donor in good health. Some clones in this sample may be carry-over from other donors' samples. Both conserved end residues are part of each CDR3. The size of a clone is reported for some rows only, either as once, few or many, or as a class for expanded clones.

clone_size,v_call,j_call,cdr3_aa
-,TRBV7-9,TRBJ2-3,CASRPYTTSGRTDTQYF
-,TRBV12-3/TRBV12-4,TRBJ2-1,CASSLGTWDNEQFF
-,TRBV20-1,TRBJ2-1,CSATLLAGDYNEQFF
-,TRBV12-3/TRBV12-4,TRBJ1-6,CASSLTGVNSPLHF
-,TRBV3-1,TRBJ2-1,CASSQDRTGGRAAEQFF
-,TRBV10-3,TRBJ2-7,CAISGGGSSYEQYF
-,TRBV28,TRBJ2-1,CASSLGLSSYNEQFF
-,TRBV25-1,TRBJ2-6,CASIASGANVLTF
-,TRBV2,TRBJ2-3,CASSEALSRVGGAWADTQYF
-,TRBV18,TRBJ2-7,CASSQRSGTQVYEQYF
-,TRBV29-1,TRBJ2-7,CSVDTGTGPYEQYF
-,TRBV9,TRBJ1-4,CASSPGHLEKLFF
-,TRBV20-1,TRBJ2-5,CSARVAARTGVFRETQYF
-,TRBV14,TRBJ1-5,CASSHASNQPQHF
-,TRBV6-5,TRBJ2-2,CASSWGDAGELFF
-,TRBV7-9,TRBJ1-1,CASSLVLGGTEAFF
-,TRBV4-3,TRBJ2-2,CASSQDQKLAGNTGELFF
-,TRBV5-5,TRBJ2-2,CASSSRTSGRAETGELFF
medium-sized,TRBV7-7,TRBJ2-5,CASSLPDRGETQYF
-,TRBV3-1,TRBJ2-3,CASTQVLGPRDREDTQYF
-,TRBV28,TRBJ2-3,CASSLGTDPDTQYF
-,TRBV28,TRBJ1-2,CASSPTGGGNGYTF
-,TRBV6-2/TRBV6-3,TRBJ1-5,CASSYLPRREYQPQHF
-,TRBV28,TRBJ1-5,CASSLRPGGVQPQHF
-,TRBV27,TRBJ2-1,CASSTRLAGTNEQFF
-,TRBV7-6,TRBJ2-1,CASSELAEYNEQFF
-,TRBV5-1,TRBJ2-1,CASSLALGNNEQFF
-,TRBV28,TRBJ2-3,CASSLRGRPDTQYF
-,TRBV29-1,TRBJ2-1,CSVARGIYEQFF
-,TRBV12-3/TRBV12-4,TRBJ2-7,CASSPNDFYEQYF
-,TRBV28,TRBJ1-6,CASSPLPGSPLHF
-,TRBV2,TRBJ2-5,CASRGTSQETQYF
-,TRBV4-2,TRBJ2-2,CASSQSEEVGELFF
-,TRBV7-6,TRBJ2-7,CASSPWEKGTDEQYF
-,TRBV12-3/TRBV12-4,TRBJ2-5,CASSFDYQKETQYF
-,TRBV4-1,TRBJ2-7,CASSQISGNGEQYF
-,TRBV28,TRBJ2-7,CASSKEGGPYVQYF
-,TRBV18,TRBJ2-5,CASSPEAGEQETQYF
-,TRBV15,TRBJ1-2,CATSTRGPPNYGYTF
-,TRBV5-1,TRBJ2-7,CASQLTSGIYEQYF
-,TRBV7-9,TRBJ2-7,CASSHGLAGDYEQYF
-,TRBV5-1,TRBJ2-5,CASSRQETQYF
-,TRBV12-3/TRBV12-4,TRBJ1-5,CASSRDRGFGFGNQPQHF